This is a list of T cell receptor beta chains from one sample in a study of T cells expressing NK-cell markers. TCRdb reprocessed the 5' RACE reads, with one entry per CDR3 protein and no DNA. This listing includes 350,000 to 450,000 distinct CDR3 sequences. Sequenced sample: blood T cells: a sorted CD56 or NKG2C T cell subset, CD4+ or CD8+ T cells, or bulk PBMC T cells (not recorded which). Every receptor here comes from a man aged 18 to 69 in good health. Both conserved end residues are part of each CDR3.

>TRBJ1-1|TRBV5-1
CASSSNPGPSVAFF
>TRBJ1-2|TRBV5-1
CASSLAGAGATGYTF
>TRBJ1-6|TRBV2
CASRGTSNSPLHF
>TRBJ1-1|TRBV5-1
CASSLEPGCVTEAFF
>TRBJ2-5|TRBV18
CASSQKSGETQYF
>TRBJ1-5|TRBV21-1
CASRRRVNQPQHF
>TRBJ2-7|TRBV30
CAWRLAGGTYEQYF
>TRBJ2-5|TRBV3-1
CASSQNKETQYF
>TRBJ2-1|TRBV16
CASSQSGTRSNEQFF
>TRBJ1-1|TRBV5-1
CASSLVGGNTEAFF
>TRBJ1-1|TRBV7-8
CASSLDYPGQGGTEAFF
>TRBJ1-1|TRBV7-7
CASSPPTGDTEAFF
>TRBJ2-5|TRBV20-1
CSAHAGLAGGPRETQYF
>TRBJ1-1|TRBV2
CASMKVSTEAFF
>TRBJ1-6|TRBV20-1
CSARNLQADNSPLHF
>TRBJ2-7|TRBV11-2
CASSLDGTGDTNEQYF
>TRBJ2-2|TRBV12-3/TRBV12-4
CASSPRGGYTGELFF
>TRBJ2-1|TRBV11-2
CASALSGGAYDEQFF
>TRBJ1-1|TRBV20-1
CSARPFMGTGPTEAFF
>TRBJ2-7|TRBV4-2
CASSQDLPRTSGALPGQYF
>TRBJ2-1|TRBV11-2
CASTLRGGGVAGEQFF
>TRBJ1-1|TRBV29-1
CSAWGQNTEAFF
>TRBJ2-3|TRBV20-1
CSAPGKAISTDTQYF
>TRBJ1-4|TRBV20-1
CSAIAQSEKLFF
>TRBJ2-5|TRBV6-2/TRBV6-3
CASSYSSGPTPPLADQETQYF
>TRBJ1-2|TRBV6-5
CASSYSGTGFVGGYTF
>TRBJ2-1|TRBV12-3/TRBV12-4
CASSLFPGTIGYNEQFF
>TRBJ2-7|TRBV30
CAWSPSRAARYEQYF
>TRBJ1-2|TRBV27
CASMLSGAGYGYTF
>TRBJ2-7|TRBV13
CASSLRDSTYEQYF
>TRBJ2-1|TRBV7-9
CASSLGSGGGNEQFF
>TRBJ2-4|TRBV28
CASSQGRNIQYF
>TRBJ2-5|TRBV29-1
CSVSGRETQYF
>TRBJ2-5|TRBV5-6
CASSLVGRRQETQYF